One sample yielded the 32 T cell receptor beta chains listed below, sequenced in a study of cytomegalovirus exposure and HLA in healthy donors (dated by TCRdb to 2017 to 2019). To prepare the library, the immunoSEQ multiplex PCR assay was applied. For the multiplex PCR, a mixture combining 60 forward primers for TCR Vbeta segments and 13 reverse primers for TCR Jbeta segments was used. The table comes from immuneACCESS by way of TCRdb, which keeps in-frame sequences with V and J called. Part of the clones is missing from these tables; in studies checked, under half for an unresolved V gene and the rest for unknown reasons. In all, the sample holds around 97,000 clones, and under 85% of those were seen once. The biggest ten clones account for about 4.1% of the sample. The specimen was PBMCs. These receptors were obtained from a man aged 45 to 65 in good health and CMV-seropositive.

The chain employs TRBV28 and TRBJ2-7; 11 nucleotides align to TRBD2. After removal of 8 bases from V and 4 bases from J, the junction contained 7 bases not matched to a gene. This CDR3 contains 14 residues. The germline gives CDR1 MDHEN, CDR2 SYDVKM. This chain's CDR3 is CASLGTSGRYEQYF. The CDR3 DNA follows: TGTGCCAGCCTCGGGACTAGCGGACGATACGAGCAGTACTTC. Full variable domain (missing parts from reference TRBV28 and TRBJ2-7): DVKVTQSSRYLVKRTGEKVFLECVQDMDHENMFWYRQDPGLGLRLIYFSYDVKMKEKGDIPEGYSVSREKKERFSLILESASTNQTSMYLCASLGTSGRYEQYFGPGTRLTVT.

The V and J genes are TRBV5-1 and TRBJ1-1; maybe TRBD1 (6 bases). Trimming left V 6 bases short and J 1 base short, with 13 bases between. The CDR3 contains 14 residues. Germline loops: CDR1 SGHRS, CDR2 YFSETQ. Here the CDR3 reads CASTGGGPNTEAFF. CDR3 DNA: TGCGCCAGCACCGGGGGGGGGCCGAACACTGAAGCTTTCTTT. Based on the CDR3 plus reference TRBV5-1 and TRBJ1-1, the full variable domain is KAGVTQTPRYLIKTRGQQVTLSCSPISGHRSVSWYQQTPGQGLQFLFEYFSETQRNKGNFPGRFSGRQFSNSRSEMNVSTLELGDSALYLCASTGGGPNTEAFFGQGTRLTVV.

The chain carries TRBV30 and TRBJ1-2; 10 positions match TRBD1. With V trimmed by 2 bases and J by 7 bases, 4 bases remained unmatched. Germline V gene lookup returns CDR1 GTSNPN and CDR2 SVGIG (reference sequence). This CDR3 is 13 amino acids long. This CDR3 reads CAWSLRTGGGYTF. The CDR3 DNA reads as TGTGCCTGGAGTTTACGGACAGGGGGTGGCTACACCTTC.

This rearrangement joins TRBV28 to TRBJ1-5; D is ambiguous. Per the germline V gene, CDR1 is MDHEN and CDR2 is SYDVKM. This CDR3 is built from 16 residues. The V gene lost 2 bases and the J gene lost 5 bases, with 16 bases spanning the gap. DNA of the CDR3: TGTGCCAGCAGTTTAAGGTCCGGGGTATCGGATCAGCCCCAGCATTTT. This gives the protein CASSLRSGVSDQPQHF.

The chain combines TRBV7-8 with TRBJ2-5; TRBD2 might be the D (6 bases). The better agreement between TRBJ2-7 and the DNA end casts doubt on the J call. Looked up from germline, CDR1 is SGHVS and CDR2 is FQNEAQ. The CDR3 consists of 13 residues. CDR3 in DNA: TGTGCCAGCAGTAGGACGGAGGGTTACGAGCAGTACTTC. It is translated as CASSRTEGYEQYF.

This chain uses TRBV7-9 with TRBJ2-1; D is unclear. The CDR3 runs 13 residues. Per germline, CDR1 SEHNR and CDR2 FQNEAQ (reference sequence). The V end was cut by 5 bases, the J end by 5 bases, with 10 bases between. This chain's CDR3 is CASSPPLDNEQFF. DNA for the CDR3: TGTGCCAGCAGCCCCCCCTTAGACAATGAGCAGTTCTTC.

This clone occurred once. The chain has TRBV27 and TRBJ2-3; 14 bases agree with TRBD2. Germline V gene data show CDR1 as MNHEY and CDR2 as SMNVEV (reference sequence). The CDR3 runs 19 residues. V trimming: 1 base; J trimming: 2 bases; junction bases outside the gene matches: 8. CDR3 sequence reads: CASSLFGLAGGQLTDTQYF. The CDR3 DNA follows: TGTGCCAGCAGTTTATTCGGACTAGCGGGAGGACAACTCACAGATACGCAGTATTTT.

The CDR3 here is CASSPGGINEQFF. The CDR3 bases are TGTGCCAGCAGTCCGGGGGGGATCAATGAGCAGTTCTTC. This sequence joins TRBV6-6 and TRBJ2-1; 8 bases align to TRBD2. CDR1 MNHNY and CDR2 SVGAGI come from the germline V gene (reference sequence). The CDR3 sequence is 13 residues long. V shed 5 bases, J shed 6 bases, and the junction held 3 bases outside the gene matches.

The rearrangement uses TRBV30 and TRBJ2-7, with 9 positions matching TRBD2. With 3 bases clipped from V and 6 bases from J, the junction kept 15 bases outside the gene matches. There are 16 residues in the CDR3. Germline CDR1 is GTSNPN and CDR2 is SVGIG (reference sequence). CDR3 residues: CAWRELLAGTFSEQYF. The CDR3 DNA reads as TGTGCCTGGAGGGAACTTCTAGCGGGGACGTTCTCCGAGCAGTACTTC.

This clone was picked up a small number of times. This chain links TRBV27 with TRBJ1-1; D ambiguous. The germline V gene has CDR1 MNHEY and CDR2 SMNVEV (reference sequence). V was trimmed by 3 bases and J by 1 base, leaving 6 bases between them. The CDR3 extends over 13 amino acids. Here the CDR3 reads CASSFSTNTEAFF. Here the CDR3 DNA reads TGTGCCAGCAGTTTTAGTACGAACACTGAAGCTTTCTTT.

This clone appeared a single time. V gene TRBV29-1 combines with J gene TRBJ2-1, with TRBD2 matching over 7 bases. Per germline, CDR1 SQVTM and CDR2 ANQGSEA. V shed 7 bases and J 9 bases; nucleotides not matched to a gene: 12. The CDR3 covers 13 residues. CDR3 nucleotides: TGCAGCGCAACGGCGGGAGAGATAAGTGAGCAGTTCTTC. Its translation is CSATAGEISEQFF.

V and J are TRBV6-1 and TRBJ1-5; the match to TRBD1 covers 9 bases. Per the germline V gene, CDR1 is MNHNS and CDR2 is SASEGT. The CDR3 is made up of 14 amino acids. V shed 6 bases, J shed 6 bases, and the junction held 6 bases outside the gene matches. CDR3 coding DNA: TGTGCCAGCAGCCCAGGGACAGGGAGTCAGCCCCAGCATTTT. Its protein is CASSPGTGSQPQHF.

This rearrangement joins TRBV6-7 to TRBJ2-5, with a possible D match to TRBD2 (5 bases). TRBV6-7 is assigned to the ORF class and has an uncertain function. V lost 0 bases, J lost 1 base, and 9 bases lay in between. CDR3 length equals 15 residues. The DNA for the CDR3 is TGTGCCAGCAGTTACTCGAGAGCGGTCCAAGAGACCCAGTACTTC. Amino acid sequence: CASSYSRAVQETQYF.

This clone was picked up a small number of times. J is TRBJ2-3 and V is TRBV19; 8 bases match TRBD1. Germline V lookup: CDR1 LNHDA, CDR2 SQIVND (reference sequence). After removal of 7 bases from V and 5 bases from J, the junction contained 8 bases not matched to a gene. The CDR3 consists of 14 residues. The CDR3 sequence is CASKSGQGIDTQYF. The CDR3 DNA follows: TGTGCCAGTAAAAGCGGACAGGGTATAGATACGCAGTATTTT. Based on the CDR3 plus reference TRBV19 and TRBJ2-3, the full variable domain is DGGITQSPKYLFRKEGQNVTLSCEQNLNHDAMYWYRQDPGQGLRLIYYSQIVNDFQKGDIAEGYSVSREKKESFPLTVTSAQKNPTAFYLCASKSGQGIDTQYFGPGTRLTVL.

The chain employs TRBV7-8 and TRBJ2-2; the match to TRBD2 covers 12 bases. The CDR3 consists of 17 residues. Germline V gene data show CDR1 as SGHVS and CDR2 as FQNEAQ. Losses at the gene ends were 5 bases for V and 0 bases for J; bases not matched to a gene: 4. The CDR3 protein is CASSKLAGGSNTGELFF. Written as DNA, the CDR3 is TGTGCCAGCAGCAAACTAGCGGGAGGTTCGAACACCGGGGAGCTGTTTTTT.

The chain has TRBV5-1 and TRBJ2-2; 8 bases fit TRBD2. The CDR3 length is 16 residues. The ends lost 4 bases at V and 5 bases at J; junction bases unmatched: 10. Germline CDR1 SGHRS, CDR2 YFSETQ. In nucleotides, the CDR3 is TGCGCCAGCAGCCCTGAGGCTAGCGGGCAGACCGGGGAGCTGTTTTTT. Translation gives CASSPEASGQTGELFF.

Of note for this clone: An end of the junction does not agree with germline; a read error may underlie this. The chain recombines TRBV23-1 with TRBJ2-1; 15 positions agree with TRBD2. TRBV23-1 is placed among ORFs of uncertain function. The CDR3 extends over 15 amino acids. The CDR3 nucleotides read TGCGCCAGCACTCAAGGACTAGCGGGAGGGGATGAGCAGTTCTTC. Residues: CASTQGLAGGDEQFF.

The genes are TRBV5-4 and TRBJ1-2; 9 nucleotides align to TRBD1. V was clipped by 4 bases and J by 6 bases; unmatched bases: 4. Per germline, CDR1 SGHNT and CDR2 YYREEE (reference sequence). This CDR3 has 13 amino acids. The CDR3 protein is CASSGQGSDGYTF. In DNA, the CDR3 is TGTGCCAGCAGCGGACAGGGGTCGGATGGCTACACCTTC.

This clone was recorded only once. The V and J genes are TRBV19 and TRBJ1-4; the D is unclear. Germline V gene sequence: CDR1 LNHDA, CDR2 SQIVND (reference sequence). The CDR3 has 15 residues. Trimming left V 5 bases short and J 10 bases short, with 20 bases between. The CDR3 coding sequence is TGTGCCAGTAGTGCTGCACGGTCTAAAGGAGGAAAACTGTTTTTT. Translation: CASSAARSKGGKLFF.

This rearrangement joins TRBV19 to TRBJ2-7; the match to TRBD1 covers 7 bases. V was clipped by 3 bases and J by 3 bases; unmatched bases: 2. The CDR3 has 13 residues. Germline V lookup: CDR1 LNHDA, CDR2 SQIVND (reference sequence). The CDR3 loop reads CASSMGQNYEQYF. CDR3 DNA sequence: TGTGCCAGTAGTATGGGACAGAACTACGAGCAGTACTTC.

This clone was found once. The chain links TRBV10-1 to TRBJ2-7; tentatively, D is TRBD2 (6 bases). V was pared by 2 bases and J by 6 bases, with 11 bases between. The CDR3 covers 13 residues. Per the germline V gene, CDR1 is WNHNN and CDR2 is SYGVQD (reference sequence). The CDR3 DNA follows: TGCGCCAGCAGTGAGACTCTCGGGAGCGAGCAGTACTTC. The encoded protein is CASSETLGSEQYF.

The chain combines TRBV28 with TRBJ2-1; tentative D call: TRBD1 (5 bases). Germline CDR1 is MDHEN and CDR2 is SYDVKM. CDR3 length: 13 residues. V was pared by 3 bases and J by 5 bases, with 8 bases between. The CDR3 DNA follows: TGTGCCAGCAGTTTTCCAGGGAACAATGAGCAGTTCTTC. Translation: CASSFPGNNEQFF.

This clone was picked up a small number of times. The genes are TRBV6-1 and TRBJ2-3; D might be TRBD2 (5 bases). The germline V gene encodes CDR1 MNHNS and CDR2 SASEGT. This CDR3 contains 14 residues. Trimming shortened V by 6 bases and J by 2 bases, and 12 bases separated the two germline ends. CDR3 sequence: CASRDWDYTDTQYF. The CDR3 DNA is TGTGCCAGCAGGGACTGGGATTACACAGATACGCAGTATTTT.

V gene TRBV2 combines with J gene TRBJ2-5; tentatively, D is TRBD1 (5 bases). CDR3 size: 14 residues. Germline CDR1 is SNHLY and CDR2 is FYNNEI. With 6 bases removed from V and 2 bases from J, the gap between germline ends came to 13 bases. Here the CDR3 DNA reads TGTGCCAGCAGCCCTTATTCAGGGCAAGAGACCCAGTACTTC. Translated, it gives CASSPYSGQETQYF.

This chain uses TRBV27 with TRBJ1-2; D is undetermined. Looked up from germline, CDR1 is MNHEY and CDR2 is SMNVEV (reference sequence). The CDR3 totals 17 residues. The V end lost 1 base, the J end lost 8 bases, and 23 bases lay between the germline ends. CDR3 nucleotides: TGTGCCAGCAGTTTATGGGTTACGGGCCCCGGGAATGGGGGCTACACCTTC. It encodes CASSLWVTGPGNGGYTF.

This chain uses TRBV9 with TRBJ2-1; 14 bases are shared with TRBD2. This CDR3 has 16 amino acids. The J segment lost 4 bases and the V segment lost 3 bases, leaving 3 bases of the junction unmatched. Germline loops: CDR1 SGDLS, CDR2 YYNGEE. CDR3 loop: CASSGGLAGAYNEQFF. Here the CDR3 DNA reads TGTGCCAGCAGCGGGGGACTAGCGGGAGCGTACAATGAGCAGTTCTTC. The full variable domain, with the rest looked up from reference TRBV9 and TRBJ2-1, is DSGVTQTPKHLITATGQRVTLRCSPRSGDLSVYWYQQSLDQGLQFLIQYYNGEERAKGNILERFSAQQFPDLHSELNLSSLELGDSALYFCASSGGLAGAYNEQFFGPGTRLTVL.

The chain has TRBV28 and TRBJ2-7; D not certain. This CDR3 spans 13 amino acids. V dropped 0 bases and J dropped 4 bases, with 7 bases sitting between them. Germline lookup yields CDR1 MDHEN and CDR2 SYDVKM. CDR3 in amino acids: CASSLWVRYEQYF. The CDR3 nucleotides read TGTGCCAGCAGTTTATGGGTCAGGTACGAGCAGTACTTC.

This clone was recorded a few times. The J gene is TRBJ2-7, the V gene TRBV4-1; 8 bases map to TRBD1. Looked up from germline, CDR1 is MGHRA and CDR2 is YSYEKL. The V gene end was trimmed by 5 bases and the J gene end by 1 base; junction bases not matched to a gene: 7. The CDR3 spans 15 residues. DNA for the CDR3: TGCGCCAGCAGCGTCCGGGACAGGCCTTCCTACGAGCAGTACTTC. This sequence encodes CASSVRDRPSYEQYF.

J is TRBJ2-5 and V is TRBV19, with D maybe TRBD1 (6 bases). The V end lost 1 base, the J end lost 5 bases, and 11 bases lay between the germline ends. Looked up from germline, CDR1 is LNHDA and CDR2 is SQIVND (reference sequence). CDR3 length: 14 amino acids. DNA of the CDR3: TGTGCCAGTAGTATAGGGACAGTCGGCGAGACCCAGTACTTC. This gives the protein CASSIGTVGETQYF.

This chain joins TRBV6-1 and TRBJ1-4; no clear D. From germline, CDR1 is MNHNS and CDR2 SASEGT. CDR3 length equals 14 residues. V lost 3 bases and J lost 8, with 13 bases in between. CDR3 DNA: TGTGCCAGCAGTGATTTTGGTAGAGGGGAAAAACTGTTTTTT. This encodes CASSDFGRGEKLFF.

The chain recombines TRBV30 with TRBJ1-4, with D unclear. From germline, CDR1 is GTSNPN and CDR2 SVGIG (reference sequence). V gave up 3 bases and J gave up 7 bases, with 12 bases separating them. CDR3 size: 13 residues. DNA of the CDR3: TGTGCCTGGAGCCAAGGCGGTTCTGAAAAACTGTTTTTT. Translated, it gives CAWSQGGSEKLFF.

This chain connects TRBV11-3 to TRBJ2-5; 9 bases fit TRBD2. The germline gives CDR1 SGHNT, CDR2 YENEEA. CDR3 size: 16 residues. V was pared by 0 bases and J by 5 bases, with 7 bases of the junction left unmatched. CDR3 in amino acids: CASSLDGGRGEETQYF. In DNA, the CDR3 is TGTGCCAGCAGCTTAGATGGCGGGAGGGGCGAGGAGACCCAGTACTTC.